This passage covers 23 T cell receptor beta chains from one sample sequenced in a study of response to subunit inactivated influenza vaccine. TCRdb used MiXCR to reprocess the RT-PCR reads, holding one entry per CDR3 protein. The top ten clones hold over 8.5% of a sample with around 580,000 distinct CDR3 sequences, around 15% of them seen once. The specimen comprised PBMCs from blood, sampled 11 to 12 days after vaccination. Every receptor here comes from a man over 45 who received an inactivated influenza vaccine.

This clonotype has a count of ten or more. The V and J genes are TRBV3-1 and TRBJ2-2; TRBD1 might be the D (6 bases). The CDR3 totals 13 residues. The germline V and J ends were trimmed by 3 bases and 5 bases, with 7 bases remaining between them. CDR1 is LGHDT, CDR2 YNNKEL, per germline (reference sequence). The DNA for the CDR3 is TGTGCCAGCAGCCATAGGGGGACCGGGGAGCTGTTTTTT. Its protein product is CASSHRGTGELFF.

This clonotype occurred a few times. The rearrangement joins TRBV20-1 to TRBJ2-2, with a possible D match to TRBD2 (6 bases). Looked up from germline, CDR1 is DFQATT and CDR2 is SNEGSKA (reference sequence). Trimming stripped 3 bases from V and 1 base from J, with 15 bases between. The length of the CDR3 is 16 residues. For the CDR3, the DNA is TGCAGTGCTAGCCCAGTGGGGCGGGGGAACACCGGGGAGCTGTTTTTT. Amino acid sequence: CSASPVGRGNTGELFF.

This clonotype has a handful of counts. This chain links TRBV3-1 with TRBJ1-4; D perhaps matches TRBD1 (5 bases). The length of the CDR3 is 17 residues. Trimming stripped 1 base from V and 7 bases from J, with 19 bases between. Per the germline V gene, CDR1 is LGHDT and CDR2 is YNNKEL (reference sequence). The CDR3 loop is CASSQGQMGPVGEKLFF. The CDR3 DNA is TGTGCCAGCAGCCAAGGCCAAATGGGGCCGGTGGGTGAAAAACTGTTTTTT.

This rearrangement joins TRBV27 to TRBJ2-1, with TRBD2 identical over 10 bases. Germline assignment: CDR1 MNHEY and CDR2 SMNVEV (reference sequence). Trimming took 8 bases from V and 6 from J; bases not matched to a gene: 10. The CDR3 extends over 15 amino acids. Written as DNA, the CDR3 is TGTGCCAGCGGCCTCGAAATAGCGGGAGGCAATGAGCAGTTCTTC. Translating gives CASGLEIAGGNEQFF.

Many counts were recorded for this clonotype. The CDR3 DNA follows: TGCAGCGTGGTGAAGGACTTAACAGATACGCAGTATTTT. It is translated as CSVVKDLTDTQYF. This rearrangement joins TRBV29-1 to TRBJ2-3; D might be TRBD2 (5 bases). From germline, CDR1 is SQVTM and CDR2 ANQGSEA. V lost 6 bases and J 3 bases, leaving 13 bases between the germline ends. There are 13 residues in the CDR3.

The chain links TRBV29-1 to TRBJ1-1, with D unclear. Germline CDR1 reads SQVTM; CDR2 reads ANQGSEA. The length of the CDR3 is 15 residues. V was pared by 5 bases and J by 2 bases, with 18 bases between. CDR3 nucleotides: TGCAGCGTTTCATTTGGGAAGCCATCCAACACTGAAGCTTTCTTT. Its protein product is CSVSFGKPSNTEAFF.

This chain joins TRBV20-1 and TRBJ2-7; 7 nucleotides match TRBD1. Germline V lookup: CDR1 DFQATT, CDR2 SNEGSKA (reference sequence). The length of the CDR3 is 12 residues. V was pared by 5 bases and J by 2 bases, with 3 bases of the junction left unmatched. CDR3 nucleotide sequence: TGCAGTGCTGACAGGGACGCCTACGAGCAGTACTTC. It encodes CSADRDAYEQYF.

This clonotype showed up just a few times. The chain joins TRBV5-1 to TRBJ2-3; 9 positions agree with TRBD2. The CDR3 sequence is 18 residues long. After removal of 4 bases from V and 3 bases from J, the junction contained 15 bases not matched to a gene. From germline, CDR1 is SGHRS and CDR2 YFSETQ. The CDR3 is CASSGPSGDIVRTDTQYF. The CDR3, as DNA: TGCGCCAGCAGCGGACCTAGCGGGGACATCGTGAGAACAGATACGCAGTATTTT. Full variable domain (outside the CDR3, taken from reference TRBV5-1 and TRBJ2-3): KAGVTQTPRYLIKTRGQQVTLSCSPISGHRSVSWYQQTPGQGLQFLFEYFSETQRNKGNFPGRFSGRQFSNSRSEMNVSTLELGDSALYLCASSGPSGDIVRTDTQYFGPGTRLTVL.

The table lists this clonotype with a few counts. The chain carries TRBV12-3 or TRBV12-4 and TRBJ2-7; D is uncertain. The CDR3 loop spans 14 amino acids. V gave up 0 bases and J gave up 6 bases, with 12 bases separating them. The CDR3 is CASSLALVGFEQYF. The CDR3 nucleotides read TGTGCCAGCAGTTTAGCGCTGGTAGGGTTCGAGCAGTACTTC.

This clonotype has only a few counts. V gene TRBV24-1 combines with J gene TRBJ2-1, with 15 bases identical to TRBD2. Trimming removed 6 bases from V and 7 bases from J; junction bases left unmatched: 9. Germline-derived CDR1 and CDR2 are KGHDR and SFDVKD. There are 17 residues in the CDR3. CDR3 sequence: CATSPGLAGGPRNEQFF. CDR3 nucleotides: TGTGCCACCAGTCCCGGACTAGCGGGAGGGCCTCGGAATGAGCAGTTCTTC.

The V and J genes are TRBV6-5 and TRBJ2-5; TRBD1 matches at 8 bases. Trimming removed 0 bases from V and 2 bases from J; junction bases left unmatched: 14. The CDR3 contains 19 residues. Germline CDR1 and CDR2: MNHEY and SVGAGI. The chain's CDR3 is CASSYSALHSRTGQETQYF. As DNA, the CDR3 is TGTGCCAGCAGTTACTCTGCCCTACACTCCCGGACAGGGCAAGAGACCCAGTACTTC.

V usage is TRBV25-1 and J usage is TRBJ2-3; TRBD1 might be the D (5 bases). The CDR3 has 15 amino acids. The V end lost 2 bases, the J end lost 2 bases, and 11 bases lay between the germline ends. In germline, CDR1 is MGHDK, CDR2 SYGVNS. In DNA, the CDR3 is TGTGCCAGCAGTGAAGCCAGGGTCGACACAGATACGCAGTATTTT. This encodes CASSEARVDTDTQYF.

This clonotype showed up many times. The J gene is TRBJ1-1, the V gene TRBV10-3, with 7 bases matching TRBD1. Per the germline V gene, CDR1 is ENHRY and CDR2 is SYGVKD. The CDR3 runs to 14 residues. Trimming took 6 bases from V and 5 from J; bases not matched to a gene: 9. CDR3 nucleotide sequence: TGTGCCATCAGCCAAGAGGCAGGGGGTACTGAAGCTTTCTTT. Amino acid sequence: CAISQEAGGTEAFF.

This rearrangement joins TRBV6-1 to TRBJ2-2; 11 bases agree with TRBD2. There are 16 residues in the CDR3. J lost 3 bases, V lost 6 bases, and 6 bases had no gene match. The germline V gene encodes CDR1 MNHNS and CDR2 SASEGT. Here the CDR3 DNA reads TGTGCCAGCAGGCCACTAGCGGGAGCGGACACCGGGGAGCTGTTTTTT. It encodes CASRPLAGADTGELFF.

This clonotype turned up a few times. The chain employs TRBV7-3 and TRBJ2-3; D call uncertain. The germline CDR1 and CDR2 sequences are SGHTA and FQGTGA. V lost 3 bases, J lost 3 bases, and 7 bases lay in between. The CDR3 covers 13 residues. The CDR3 DNA reads TGTGCCAGCAGCTTCGACTCGACAGATACGCAGTATTTT. The encoded protein is CASSFDSTDTQYF.

This clonotype was recorded a few times. V usage is TRBV9 and J usage is TRBJ2-2, with TRBD2 matching 9 bases. Trimming at V came to 4 bases and at J to 0 bases, leaving 4 bases not matched to a gene. The CDR3 is 16 residues long. Germline lookup yields CDR1 SGDLS and CDR2 YYNGEE. CDR3 sequence: CASSNSGRPNTGELFF. CDR3 nucleotides: TGTGCCAGCAGCAACAGCGGGAGGCCGAACACCGGGGAGCTGTTTTTT.

In its sample, this clonotype was seen a few times. The chain couples TRBV12-3 or TRBV12-4 to TRBJ2-1, with 16 bases that match TRBD2. V was pared by 4 bases and J by 6 bases, with 15 bases of the junction left unmatched. This CDR3 has 20 amino acids. The CDR3 DNA is TGTGCCAGCAGTTCACCGGGACTAGCGGGGGGGAGCGGGCCAATCAATGAGCAGTTCTTC. Encoded protein: CASSSPGLAGGSGPINEQFF.

This clonotype was found a few times. This rearrangement joins TRBV18 to TRBJ2-1; 9 positions match TRBD1. The CDR3 runs to 15 residues. J gave up 9 bases and V 3 bases, and 9 bases lay outside the gene matches. CDR1 KGHSH and CDR2 LQKENI come from the germline V gene. Here the CDR3 reads CASSPAGQGSGEQFF. The CDR3 bases are TGTGCCAGCTCACCTGCGGGACAGGGTAGCGGTGAGCAGTTCTTC.

This clonotype was seen a handful of times. This chain connects TRBV12-3 or TRBV12-4 to TRBJ2-5, with D possibly matching TRBD1 (5 bases). The CDR3 consists of 14 residues. Trimming stripped 6 bases from V and 2 bases from J, with 13 bases between. In nucleotides, the CDR3 is TGTGCCAGCAGCCAGAGCAGGGAACAAGAGACCCAGTACTTC. Protein product: CASSQSREQETQYF.

This chain links TRBV5-6 with TRBJ2-2; a possible D gene is TRBD2 (6 bases). This CDR3 comprises 16 residues. V lost 2 bases and J lost 4, with 15 bases in between. Germline V lookup: CDR1 SGHDT, CDR2 YYEEEE. Here the CDR3 DNA reads TGTGCCAGCAGCTTTAGCGGAAAGCGAAGCACCGGGGAGCTGTTTTTT. Translating gives CASSFSGKRSTGELFF. Full variable domain (remainder filled in from reference TRBV5-6 and TRBJ2-2): DAGVTQSPTHLIKTRGQQVTLRCSPKSGHDTVSWYQQALGQGPQFIFQYYEEEERQRGNFPDRFSGHQFPNYSSELNVNALLLGDSALYLCASSFSGKRSTGELFFGEGSRLTVL.

This clonotype turned up a few times. This chain links TRBV6-1 with TRBJ1-2, with D possibly TRBD1 on 6 matching bases. Per the germline V gene, CDR1 is MNHNS and CDR2 is SASEGT. The ends were cut back, 6 bases at V and 4 bases at J, with 21 bases in the middle. The CDR3 loop spans 16 amino acids. The CDR3 region has the DNA TGTGCCAGCAGAGACCGGGGACAAAGAGGGCTCTATGGCTACACCTTC. Translating it yields CASRDRGQRGLYGYTF.

A few counts support this clonotype. The CDR3 loop is CASSYQRGYEQYF. The CDR3 DNA reads TGTGCCAGCAGTTATCAAAGGGGGTACGAGCAGTACTTC. The chain joins TRBV6-2 or TRBV6-3 to TRBJ2-7, with D possibly TRBD1 on 6 matching bases. The V end was cut by 3 bases, the J end by 4 bases, with 10 bases between. The CDR3 extends over 13 amino acids. CDR1 is MNHEY, CDR2 SVGEGT, per germline.

This clonotype showed up just a few times. The genes are TRBV5-1 and TRBJ1-1; D might be TRBD1 (6 bases). The CDR3 contains 20 residues. Trimming removed 2 bases at V and 0 bases at J, with 26 bases between. CDR1 is SGHRS, CDR2 YFSETQ, per germline. CDR3 sequence reads: CASSLSFWGAQTLLNTEAFF. DNA of the CDR3: TGCGCCAGCAGCTTAAGTTTTTGGGGGGCGCAGACCCTGTTGAACACTGAAGCTTTCTTT.